What follows are 11 T cell receptor beta chains derived from one specimen sequenced in a study of T cell responses to AZD1222 COVID-19 vaccine. Clones were sequenced by immunoSEQ multiplex PCR, and TCRdb holds only the in-frame ones, with some missing. Here the sample spans about 85,000 clones, 80% to 90% being singletons. The sequencing used peripheral blood, collected on day 0 of AZD1222 vaccination. These TCRs come from an adult in good health.

This clone was seen just once. The genes are TRBV5-4 and TRBJ2-2; 8 bases agree with TRBD1. This CDR3 comprises 18 residues. Germline loops: CDR1 SGHNT, CDR2 YYREEE (reference sequence). V shed 0 bases, J shed 7 bases, and the junction held 14 bases outside the gene matches. In DNA form, the CDR3 reads TGTGCCAGCAGCTTGGCCTCATGGTTACAGGGGGTAAACGGGGAGCTGTTTTTT. This codes for CASSLASWLQGVNGELFF.

This clone was counted once. This chain uses TRBV12-3 or TRBV12-4 with TRBJ1-5; D call uncertain. Trimming shortened V by 5 bases and J by 7 bases, and 12 bases separated the two germline ends. The length of the CDR3 is 13 residues. In nucleotides, the CDR3 is TGTGCCAGCAGTGCCGGTTTAAGGCAGCCCCAGCATTTT. Translating gives CASSAGLRQPQHF.

J is TRBJ1-4 and V is TRBV7-9; D not certain. Trimming stripped 3 bases from V and 0 bases from J, with 5 bases between. The CDR3 spans 14 residues. Germline CDR1 is SEHNR and CDR2 is FQNEAQ (reference sequence). CDR3 amino acids: CASSFRATNEKLFF. CDR3 in DNA: TGTGCCAGCAGCTTCAGAGCAACTAATGAAAAACTGTTTTTT.

V and J are TRBV5-5 and TRBJ1-1; the D is unclear. Per the germline V gene, CDR1 is SGHKS and CDR2 is YYEKEE (reference sequence). The CDR3 is made up of 14 amino acids. Trimming stripped 3 bases from V and 3 bases from J, with 12 bases between. The CDR3 DNA reads TGTGCCAGCAGCTACTATTCAAGGGACACTGAAGCTTTCTTT. This codes for CASSYYSRDTEAFF.

This clone was recorded only once. This rearrangement joins TRBV25-1 to TRBJ1-2, with D perhaps TRBD1 (5 bases). V lost 2 bases and J lost 8, with 18 bases in between. CDR1 is MGHDK, CDR2 SYGVNS, per germline. The CDR3 is made up of 15 amino acids. The CDR3 is CASSEQSTAIYGYTF. In DNA form, the CDR3 reads TGTGCCAGCAGTGAACAATCGACAGCCATCTACGGCTACACCTTC.

V gene TRBV6-5 combines with J gene TRBJ2-3, with 7 bases that match TRBD1. V shed 6 bases, J shed 4 bases, and the junction held 7 bases outside the gene matches. Germline V gives CDR1 MNHEY, CDR2 SVGAGI. The length of the CDR3 is 14 residues. CDR3 sequence reads: CASRGQWAADTQYF. In DNA, the CDR3 is TGTGCCAGCAGGGGACAGTGGGCGGCAGATACGCAGTATTTT.

DNA of the CDR3: TGTGCCAGCAGCCCGACCCGTTTCGGACAGGGGGCTTCCTATAATTCACCCCTCCACTTT. This sequence encodes CASSPTRFGQGASYNSPLHF. This chain connects TRBV27 to TRBJ1-6; 11 bases agree with TRBD1. The CDR3 has 20 amino acids. Germline CDR1 is MNHEY and CDR2 is SMNVEV (reference sequence). Trimming at V came to 6 bases and at J to 1 base, leaving 14 bases not matched to a gene.

J is TRBJ2-4 and V is TRBV2; TRBD2 is a possible D gene (6 bases). Germline V CDR1 and CDR2: SNHLY, FYNNEI. The CDR3 contains 15 residues. Deletions cut 7 bases from V and 0 bases from J, with 13 bases between. The CDR3 sequence is CASKMEGEAKNIQYF. The CDR3 nucleotides read TGTGCCAGCAAGATGGAGGGAGAAGCCAAAAACATTCAGTACTTC.

This clone counts as medium-sized. The chain employs TRBV6-5 and TRBJ1-3; D uncertain. The CDR3 has 15 amino acids. Germline lookup yields CDR1 MNHEY and CDR2 SVGAGI. With 0 bases removed from V and 2 bases from J, the gap between germline ends came to 8 bases. This CDR3 reads CASSYSDGPGNTIYF. The CDR3 region has the DNA TGTGCCAGCAGTTACTCGGACGGACCTGGAAACACCATATATTTT.

This clone has only a few counts. The rearrangement joins TRBV28 to TRBJ1-6; D perhaps matches TRBD1 (6 bases). The CDR3 loop spans 12 amino acids. V lost 8 bases and J 8 bases, leaving 10 bases between the germline ends. Germline assignment: CDR1 MDHEN and CDR2 SYDVKM. The CDR3 here is CASGTTYSPLHF. CDR3 DNA sequence: TGTGCCAGCGGGACAACCTATTCACCCCTCCACTTT.

J is TRBJ1-2 and V is TRBV11-2; D is perhaps TRBD1 (5 bases). In germline, CDR1 is SGHAT, CDR2 FQNNGV. V was cut by 4 bases and J by 4 bases, with 13 bases left in between. This CDR3 comprises 14 residues. In nucleotides, the CDR3 is TGTGCCAGCAGCTCCCCCGGGGGGAGCTATGGCTACACCTTC. The encoded protein is CASSSPGGSYGYTF.